This TCR beta chain was captured in a study of blood T cell repertoires in COVID-19. Study details: Sites in the United States, Italy and Spain provided acute and convalescent COVID-19 samples. PBMCs, B-cell-depleted T cells, or T cells provided the cDNA or gDNA that made up the material.

Original processing notes: Scientists estimated how many nucleated cells there were by amplifying reference gene primers. Assay used: immunoSEQ multiplex PCR; TCRdb lists only in-frame clones, some missing. V, J and clone size derive from that table, while D and trimming were established from the DNA sequence. The sample lists about 62,000 clones, around 87% occurring once. Germline CDR1 is MNHEY and CDR2 is SVGAGI. The ends lost 5 bases at V and 4 bases at J; junction bases unmatched: 6. CDR3 size: 14 residues. The clonotype was recovered from a man between 65 and 80 years old with acute or convalescent COVID-19. Sample: peripheral blood. The V gene is TRBV6-5, the J gene TRBJ1-2, with TRBD1 matching over 8 bases. CDR3 amino acids: CASSPRQGTYGYTF. As DNA, the CDR3 is TGTGCCAGCAGTCCGCGACAGGGGACCTATGGCTACACCTTC.